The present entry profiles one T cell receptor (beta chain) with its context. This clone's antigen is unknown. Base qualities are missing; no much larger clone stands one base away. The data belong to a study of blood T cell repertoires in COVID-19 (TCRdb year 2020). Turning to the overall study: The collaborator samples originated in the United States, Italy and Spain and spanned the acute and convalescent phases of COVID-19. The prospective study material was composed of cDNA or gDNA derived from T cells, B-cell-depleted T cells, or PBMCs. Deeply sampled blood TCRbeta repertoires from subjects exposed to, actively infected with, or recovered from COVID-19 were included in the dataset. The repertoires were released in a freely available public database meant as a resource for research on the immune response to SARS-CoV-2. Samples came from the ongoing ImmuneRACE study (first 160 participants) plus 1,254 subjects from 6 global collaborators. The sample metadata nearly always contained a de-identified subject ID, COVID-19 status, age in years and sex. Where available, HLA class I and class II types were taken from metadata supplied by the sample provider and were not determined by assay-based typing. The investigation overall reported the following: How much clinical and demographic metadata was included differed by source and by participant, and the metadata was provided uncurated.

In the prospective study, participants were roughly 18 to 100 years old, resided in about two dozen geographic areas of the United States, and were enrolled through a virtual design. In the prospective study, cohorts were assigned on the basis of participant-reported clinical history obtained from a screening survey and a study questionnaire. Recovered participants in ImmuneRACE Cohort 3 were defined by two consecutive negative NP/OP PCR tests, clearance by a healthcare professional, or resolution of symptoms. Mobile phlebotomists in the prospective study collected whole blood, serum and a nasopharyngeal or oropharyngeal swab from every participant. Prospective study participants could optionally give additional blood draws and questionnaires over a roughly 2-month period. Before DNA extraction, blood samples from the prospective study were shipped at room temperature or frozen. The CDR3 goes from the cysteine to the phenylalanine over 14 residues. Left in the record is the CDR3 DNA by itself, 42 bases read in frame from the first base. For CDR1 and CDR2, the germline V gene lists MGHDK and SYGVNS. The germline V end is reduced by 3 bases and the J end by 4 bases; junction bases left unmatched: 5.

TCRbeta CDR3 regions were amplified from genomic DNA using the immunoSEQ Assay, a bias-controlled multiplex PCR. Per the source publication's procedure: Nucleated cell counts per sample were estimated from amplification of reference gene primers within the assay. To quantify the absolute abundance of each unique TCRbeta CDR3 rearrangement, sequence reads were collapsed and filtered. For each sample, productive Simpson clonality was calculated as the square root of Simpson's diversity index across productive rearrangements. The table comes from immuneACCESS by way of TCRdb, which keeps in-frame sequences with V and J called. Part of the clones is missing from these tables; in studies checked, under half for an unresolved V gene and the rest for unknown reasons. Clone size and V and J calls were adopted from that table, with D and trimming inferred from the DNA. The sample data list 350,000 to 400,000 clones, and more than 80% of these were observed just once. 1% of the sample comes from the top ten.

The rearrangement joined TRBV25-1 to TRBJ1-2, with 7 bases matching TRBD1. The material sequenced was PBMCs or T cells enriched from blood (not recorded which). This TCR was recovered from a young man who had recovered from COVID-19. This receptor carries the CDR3 CASSDRGQIYGYTF. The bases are TGTGCCAGCAGTGACCGGGGACAGATCTATGGCTACACCTTC.